This T cell receptor beta chain was identified in a study of blood T cell repertoires in COVID-19. At the level of the study: PBMCs, B-cell-depleted T cells, or T cells were the source of the cDNA or gDNA that made up the material.

The V gene end was trimmed by 6 bases and the J gene end by 9 bases; junction bases not matched to a gene: 6. CDR1 KGHSH and CDR2 LQKENI come from the germline V gene. This CDR3 spans 13 amino acids. Only in-frame clones appear in the TCRdb table, and some are missing; sequencing was by immunoSEQ multiplex PCR. The sample has 57,000 or so clones, roughly 90% seen once; the top ten hold about 22%. The V and J genes are TRBV18 and TRBJ2-1; 9 nucleotides line up with TRBD1. This clonotype originated in a woman aged 45-59 years with active or convalescent COVID-19. The sequencing input was peripheral blood. CDR3 residues: CASSPGQGSEQFF. CDR3 DNA: TGTGCCAGCTCCCCCGGACAGGGGAGTGAGCAGTTCTTC. The full variable domain, its missing parts supplied by reference TRBV18 and TRBJ2-1, is NAGVMQNPRHLVRRRGQEARLRCSPMKGHSHVYWYRQLPEEGLKFMVYLQKENIIDESGMPKERFSAEFPKEGPSILRIQQVVRGDSAAYFCASSPGQGSEQFFGPGTRLTVL.